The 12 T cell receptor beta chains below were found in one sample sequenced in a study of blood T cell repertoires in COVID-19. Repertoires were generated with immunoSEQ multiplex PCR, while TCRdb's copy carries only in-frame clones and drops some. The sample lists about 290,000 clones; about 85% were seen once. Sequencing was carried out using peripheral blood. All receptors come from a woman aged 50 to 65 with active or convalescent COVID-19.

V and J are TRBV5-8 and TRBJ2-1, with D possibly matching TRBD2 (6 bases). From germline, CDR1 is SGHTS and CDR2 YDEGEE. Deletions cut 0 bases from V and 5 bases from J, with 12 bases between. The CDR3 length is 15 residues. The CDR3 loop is CASSLGAGTHNEQFF. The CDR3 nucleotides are TGTGCCAGCAGCTTGGGGGCGGGAACTCACAATGAGCAGTTCTTC. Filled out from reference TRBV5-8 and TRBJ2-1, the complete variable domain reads EAGVTQSPTHLIKTRGQQATLRCSPISGHTSVYWYQQALGLGLQFLLWYDEGEERNRGNFPPRFSGRQFPNYSSELNVNALELEDSALYLCASSLGAGTHNEQFFGPGTRLTVL.

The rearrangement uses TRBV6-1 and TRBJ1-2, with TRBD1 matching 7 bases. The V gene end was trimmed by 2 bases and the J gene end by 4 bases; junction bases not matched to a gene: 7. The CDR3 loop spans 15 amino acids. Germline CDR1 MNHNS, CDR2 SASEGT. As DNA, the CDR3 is TGTGCCAGCAGTGAAACGGGCAGGGGGACCTATGGCTACACCTTC. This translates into CASSETGRGTYGYTF.

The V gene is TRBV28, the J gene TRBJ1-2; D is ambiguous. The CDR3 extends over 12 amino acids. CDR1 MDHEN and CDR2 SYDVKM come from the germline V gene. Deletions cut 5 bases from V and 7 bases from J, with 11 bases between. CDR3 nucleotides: TGTGCCAGCAGTCGCCTTATGGCTGGCTACACCTTC. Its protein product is CASSRLMAGYTF.

CDR3 DNA sequence: TGTGCCACCAGCGATACTACCAGAGCTGGAGACAATGAGCAGTTCTTC. Translation gives CATSDTTRAGDNEQFF. V and J are TRBV15 and TRBJ2-1; unclear D gene. The CDR3 has 16 residues. The germline gives CDR1 LNHNV, CDR2 YYDKDF (reference sequence). V was trimmed by 5 bases and J by 5 bases, leaving 19 bases between them.

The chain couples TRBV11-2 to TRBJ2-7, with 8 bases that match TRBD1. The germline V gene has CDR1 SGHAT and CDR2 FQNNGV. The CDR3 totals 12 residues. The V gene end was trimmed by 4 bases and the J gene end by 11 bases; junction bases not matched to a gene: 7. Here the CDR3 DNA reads TGTGCCAGCAGCTCCTCGGACAGGGTAGAGTACTTC. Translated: CASSSSDRVEYF.

CDR3 nucleotide sequence: TGTGCCAGCACCCTTAACGGGGGCTACACCTTC. It translates to CASTLNGGYTF. The chain couples TRBV28 to TRBJ1-2; D unresolved. Trimming stripped 7 bases from V and 8 bases from J, with 11 bases between. Germline assignment: CDR1 MDHEN and CDR2 SYDVKM. CDR3 size: 11 residues.

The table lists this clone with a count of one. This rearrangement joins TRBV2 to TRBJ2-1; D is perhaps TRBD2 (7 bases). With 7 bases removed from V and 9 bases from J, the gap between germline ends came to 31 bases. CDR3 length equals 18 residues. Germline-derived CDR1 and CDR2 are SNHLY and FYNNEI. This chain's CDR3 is CASKGVRGRVREGIEQFF. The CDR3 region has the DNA TGTGCCAGCAAGGGGGTCCGGGGCAGGGTAAGGGAGGGTATTGAGCAGTTCTTC.

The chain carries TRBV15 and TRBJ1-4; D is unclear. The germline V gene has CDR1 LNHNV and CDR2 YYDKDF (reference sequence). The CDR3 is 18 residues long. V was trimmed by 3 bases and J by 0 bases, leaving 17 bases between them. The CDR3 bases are TGTGCCACCAGCAGTTTCCCGGGTCCGGGAGCAACTAATGAAAAACTGTTTTTT. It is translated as CATSSFPGPGATNEKLFF.

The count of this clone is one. The CDR3 spells CASSPASGSTDTQYF. The CDR3 coding sequence is TGTGCCAGCTCCCCCGCCAGCGGAAGCACAGATACGCAGTATTTT. The chain carries TRBV18 and TRBJ2-3, with TRBD2 as a possible D gene (5 bases). The CDR3 has 15 residues. Deletions cut 6 bases from V and 0 bases from J, with 13 bases between. Per germline, CDR1 KGHSH and CDR2 LQKENI.

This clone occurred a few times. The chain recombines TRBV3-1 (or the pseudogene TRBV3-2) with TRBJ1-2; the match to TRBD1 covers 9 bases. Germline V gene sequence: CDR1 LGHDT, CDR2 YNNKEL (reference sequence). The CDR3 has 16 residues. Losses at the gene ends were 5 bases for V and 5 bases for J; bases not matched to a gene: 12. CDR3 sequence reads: CASSSPGTGTQYGYTF. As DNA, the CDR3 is TGTGCCAGCAGCTCTCCGGGGACAGGGACCCAGTATGGCTACACCTTC.

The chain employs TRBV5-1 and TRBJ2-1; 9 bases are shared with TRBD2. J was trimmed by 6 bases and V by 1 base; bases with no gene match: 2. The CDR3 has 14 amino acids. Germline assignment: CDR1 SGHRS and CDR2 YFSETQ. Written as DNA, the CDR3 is TGCGCCAGCAGCTTGCGACTAGCGGTCAATGAGCAGTTCTTC. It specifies CASSLRLAVNEQFF.

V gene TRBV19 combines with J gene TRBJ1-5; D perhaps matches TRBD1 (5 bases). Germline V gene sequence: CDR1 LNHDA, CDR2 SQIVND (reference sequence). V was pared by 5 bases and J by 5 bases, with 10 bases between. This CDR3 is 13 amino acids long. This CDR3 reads CASSYVGHQPQHF. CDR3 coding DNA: TGTGCCAGTAGTTACGTGGGGCATCAGCCCCAGCATTTT.